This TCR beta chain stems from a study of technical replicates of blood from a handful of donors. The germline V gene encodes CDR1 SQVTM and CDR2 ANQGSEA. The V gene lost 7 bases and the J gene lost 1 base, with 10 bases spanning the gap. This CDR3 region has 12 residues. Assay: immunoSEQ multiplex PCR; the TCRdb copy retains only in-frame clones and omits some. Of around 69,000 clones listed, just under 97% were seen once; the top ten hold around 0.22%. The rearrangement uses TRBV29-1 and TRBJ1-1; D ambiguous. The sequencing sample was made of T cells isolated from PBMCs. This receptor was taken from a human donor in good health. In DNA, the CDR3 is TGCAGCGCGGTATCCCAGAACACTGAAGCTTTCTTT. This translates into CSAVSQNTEAFF.